Listed below are T cell receptor beta chains from one sample, sequenced in a study of blood T cell repertoires in COVID-19. Profiled with immunoSEQ multiplex PCR; TCRdb holds only in-frame clones, not every one. This repertoire shows about 120,000 clones, about nine tenths found once; its top ten account for about 4.5%. The sequenced sample was peripheral blood. These receptors came from a man in his forties with acute or convalescent COVID-19. Each CDR3 is given with its conserved first and last residue. The order of the fields is D gene, clone size, J gene, V gene, CDR3 DNA, CDR3 protein. A D gene is named only where the DNA matches it firmly. A row's size may be missing; if present it is once, few, many or a size class.

- once TRBJ1-5 TRBV7-9 TGTGCCAGCAGCTTAGATGCAGGGAAAAATCAGCCCCAGCATTTT CASSLDAGKNQPQHF
- - TRBJ1-2 TRBV9 TGTGCCAGCAGCGTAGCTACTCAGGGAGGTAACTATGGCTACACCTTC CASSVATQGGNYGYTF
TRBD2 - TRBJ2-3 TRBV4-2 TGTGCCAGCAGTCTTTTGATGGGGGGGGGCACAGATACGCAGTATTTT CASSLLMGGGTDTQYF
- - TRBJ2-6 TRBV27 TGTGCCAGCAGAACCCTCGGTAGGGGCGTCTCTGGGGCCAACGTCCTGACTTTC CASRTLGRGVSGANVLTF
- - TRBJ1-6 TRBV11-3 TGTGCCAGCAGCTTCACGGTCGGTTCACCCCTCCACTTT CASSFTVGSPLHF
TRBD2 - TRBJ2-1 TRBV7-2 TGTGCCAGCAGCTTTAGCGGGGCTACCTACAATGAGCAGTTCTTC CASSFSGATYNEQFF
- - TRBJ1-4 TRBV5-8 TGTGCCAGCAGCTTGGCCGGGGGGACCACTAATGAAAAACTGTTTTTT CASSLAGGTTNEKLFF
TRBD1 - TRBJ2-7 TRBV19 TGTGCCAGTAGTCTCACAGGGGGCGCTCGGGAGCAGTACTTC CASSLTGGAREQYF
- - TRBJ2-2 TRBV7-3 TGTGCCAGCAGCTTAACGCCCGGGACCGGGGAGCTGTTTTTT CASSLTPGTGELFF
- few TRBJ1-2 TRBV6-6 TGTGCCACGACTTTTTTACAGGGTAACTATGGCTACACCTTC CATTFLQGNYGYTF
TRBD2 few TRBJ2-1 TRBV15 TGTGCCACCAGCAGAGAGGGGGGGAACTCGGATGAGCAGTTCTTC CATSREGGNSDEQFF
TRBD2 - TRBJ2-3 TRBV7-6 TGTGCCAGCAGCTCCGGGACTAGCCCTCTCACAGATACGCAGTATTTT CASSSGTSPLTDTQYF
TRBD2 - TRBJ2-3 TRBV6-5 TGTGCCAGCACCGGGGGGGCCCTTAGCACAGATACGCAGTATTTT CASTGGALSTDTQYF
TRBD1 - TRBJ2-2 TRBV5-1 TGCGCCAGCAGCGACAGGGGTTCGGCCGGGGAGCTGTTTTTT CASSDRGSAGELFF
TRBD1 - TRBJ1-1 TRBV5-4 TGTGCCAGCAGCTTACCGGGACAGGGGGCGATATCTGAAGCTTTCTTT CASSLPGQGAISEAFF
- - TRBJ1-2 TRBV7-8 TGTGCCAGCAGCTTAGAGTTCGGTGGCTACACCTTC CASSLEFGGYTF
- - TRBJ2-3 TRBV5-1 TGCGCCAGCAGCTTGGACAGTACAGATACGCAGTATTTT CASSLDSTDTQYF
- - TRBJ1-2 TRBV5-1 TGCGCCAGCAGCTTGGGTACAGATCAGAACTATGGCTACACCTTC CASSLGTDQNYGYTF
TRBD2 - TRBJ2-7 TRBV14 TGTGCCAGCAGCCCACTAGCGGTTCCCTACGAGCAGTACTTC CASSPLAVPYEQYF
TRBD2 - TRBJ2-2 TRBV5-1 TGCGCCAGCAGCCTTAGCGGGAGGGACGGGGAGCTGTTTTTT CASSLSGRDGELFF
TRBD2 - TRBJ2-5 TRBV5-5 TGTGCCAGCAGCGTTGGGACTAACTTATTCCAAGAGACCCAGTACTTC CASSVGTNLFQETQYF
TRBD1 - TRBJ2-3 TRBV5-6 TGTGCCAGCAGCTGGACAGGGGGCACAGATACGCAGTATTTT CASSWTGGTDTQYF
TRBD1 - TRBJ2-4 TRBV19 TGTGCCAGTAGTATAGATTCGACAGGGCAGGCCAAAAACATTCAGTACTTC CASSIDSTGQAKNIQYF
- - TRBJ2-5 TRBV2 TGTGCCAGCGACAGACTAGGCCAAGAGACCCAGTACTTC CASDRLGQETQYF
TRBD2 - TRBJ2-2 TRBV2 TGTGCCAGCACCTCGGGGGGAGCGAACACCGGGGAGCTGTTTTTT CASTSGGANTGELFF
- once TRBJ2-5 TRBV24-1 TGTGCCACCAGTGACGCGGGGGACACCCACTTAGAGACCCAGTACTTC CATSDAGDTHLETQYF
TRBD1 few TRBJ1-5 TRBV2 TGTGCCAGCAGTGCACAGGGGGGCAATCAGCCCCAGCATTTT CASSAQGGNQPQHF
- - TRBJ1-2 TRBV20-1 TGCAGTGCCATTACAGGTATCGGCTACACCTTC CSAITGIGYTF